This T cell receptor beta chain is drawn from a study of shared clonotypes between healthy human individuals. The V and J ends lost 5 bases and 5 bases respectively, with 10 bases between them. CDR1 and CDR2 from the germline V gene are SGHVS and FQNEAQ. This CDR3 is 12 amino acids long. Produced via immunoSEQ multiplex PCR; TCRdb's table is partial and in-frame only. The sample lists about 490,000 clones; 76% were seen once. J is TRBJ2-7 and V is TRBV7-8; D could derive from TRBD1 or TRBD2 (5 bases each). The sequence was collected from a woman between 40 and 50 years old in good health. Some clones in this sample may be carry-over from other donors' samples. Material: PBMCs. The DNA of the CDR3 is TGTGCCAGCAGCCGAGGGGTCCACGAGCAGTACTTC. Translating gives CASSRGVHEQYF.